This TCR beta chain was identified in a study of T cell responses to AZD1222 COVID-19 vaccine. With respect to this clone: Its antigen is unidentified.

The germline gives CDR1 SGHTS, CDR2 YDEGEE. The CDR3 contains 13 residues. The germline V and J ends were trimmed by 6 bases and 9 bases, with 18 bases remaining between them. Repertoires were generated with immunoSEQ multiplex PCR, while TCRdb's copy carries only in-frame clones and drops some. The table records 95,000 to 150,000 clones, 91% of them present only once. Notes on the study in general: Every sample of the repertoires postdated the peak T cell response. Vaccine-related CD4 TCRs covered spike, predominating at 160-218 and 743-854.

The rearrangement links TRBV5-8 to TRBJ1-1; D ambiguous. Sequencing was performed on peripheral blood, taken on day 0 of AZD1222 vaccination. This receptor was identified in an adult in good health. CDR3 nucleotide sequence: TGTGCCAGCACGTGGCAGATCCTTGCTAAAGCTTTCTTT. It is translated as CASTWQILAKAFF.